The text below deals with one T cell receptor (beta chain). The data were obtained in a study of glioma-infiltrating T cells after dendritic cell vaccination. Measured with immunoSEQ multiplex PCR; TCRdb has only the in-frame clones, and not every one. The repertoire holds around 100,000 clones, roughly four fifths seen once, with more than 10% in the top ten. Fresh-frozen tumor tissue and more than two years of survival data were available for all. CDR3 size: 14 residues. The germline V and J ends were trimmed by 0 bases and 7 bases, with 12 bases remaining between them. Germline CDR1 reads MNHNS; CDR2 reads SASEGT.

The source was blood, collected before dendritic cell vaccination. The J gene is TRBJ1-2, the V gene TRBV6-1, with D perhaps TRBD1 (5 bases). This TCR came from a human donor with glioblastoma. The CDR3 DNA sequence: TGTGCCAGCAGTGAAGCTTCCCAGGGTGGTGGCTACACCTTC. Translation: CASSEASQGGGYTF.